This note documents a single T cell receptor (beta chain) sequence. The antigen is not known. This specimen comes from a study of OX40 agonist ivuxolimab in advanced cancers. About the research overall: Earlier anti-PD-1, anti-PD-L1 or anti-CTLA-4 therapy was permitted; roughly 37% had received some.

TCRdb keeps only in-frame clones here, not all; method: immunoSEQ multiplex PCR. The sample lists 50,000 to 65,000 clones; under 95% were seen once. Study results and caveats: A proportion of nonresponders additionally exhibited low normalized T-cell clonal expansion. In CD8+ T cells, expanded clones were on average more numerous than in CD4+. CD4+ and CD8+ blood T cells expanded clonally by week 6 at 0.1 to 3.0 mg/kg.

The source of this sequence is an adult with an advanced solid tumor such as melanoma, head and neck, liver or kidney cancer. The sample here was CD4+ or CD8+ T cells sorted from blood, taken in a trial of the OX40 agonist ivuxolimab.

As DNA, the CDR3 is TGTGCCAGCAGCTTAGCGCAGGCGATCTGGGGGGAGCTGTTTTTT. It encodes CASSLAQAIWGELFF. V gene TRBV7-9 combines with J gene TRBJ2-2; no clear D gene. The V and J ends lost 0 bases and 8 bases respectively, with 13 bases between them. Germline CDR1 and CDR2: SEHNR and FQNEAQ (reference sequence). This CDR3 is 15 amino acids long.